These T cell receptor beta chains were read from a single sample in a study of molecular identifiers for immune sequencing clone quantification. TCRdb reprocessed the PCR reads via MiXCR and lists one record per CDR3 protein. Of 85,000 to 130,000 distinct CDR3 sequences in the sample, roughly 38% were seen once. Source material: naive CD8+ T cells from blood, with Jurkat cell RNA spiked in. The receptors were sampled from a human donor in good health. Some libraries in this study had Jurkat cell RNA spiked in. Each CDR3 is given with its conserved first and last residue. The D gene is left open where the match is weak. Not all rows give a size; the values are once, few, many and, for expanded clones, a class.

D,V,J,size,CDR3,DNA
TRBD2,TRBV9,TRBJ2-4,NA,CASSLGLACNKNIQYF,TGTGCCAGCAGCCTCGGACTAGCCTGTAACAAAAACATTCAGTACTTC
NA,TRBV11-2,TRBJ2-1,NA,CASSIFLRVTGNEQFF,TGTGCCAGCAGCATATTCCTCAGGGTAACGGGCAATGAGCAGTTCTTC
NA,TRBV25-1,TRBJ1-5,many,CASSESGAQPQHF,TGTGCCAGCAGTGAATCGGGGGCCCAGCCCCAGCATTTT
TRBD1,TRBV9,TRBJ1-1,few,CASSVGIGTGGGKTEAFF,TGTGCCAGCAGCGTAGGGATCGGGACAGGGGGCGGTAAGACTGAAGCTTTCTTT
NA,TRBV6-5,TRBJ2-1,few,CASAGLSGPTYNEQFF,TGTGCCAGCGCAGGTCTTAGTGGCCCCACCTACAATGAGCAGTTCTTC
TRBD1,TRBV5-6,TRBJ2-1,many,CASAVGPGQAYNEQFF,TGTGCCAGCGCGGTTGGACCGGGACAGGCGTACAATGAGCAGTTCTTC
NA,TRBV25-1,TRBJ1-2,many,CASSWPNYGYTF,TGTGCCAGCAGCTGGCCTAACTATGGCTACACCTTC
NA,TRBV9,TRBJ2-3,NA,CAGSTDSDTQYF,TGTGCCGGCAGCACAGACAGTGATACGCAGTATTTT
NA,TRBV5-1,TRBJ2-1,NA,CASSHEQFF,TGCGCCAGCAGCCATGAGCAGTTCTTC
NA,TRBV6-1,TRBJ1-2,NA,CASSGGDYNYGHTF,TGTGCCAGCAGTGGGGGGGACTATAACTATGGCCACACCTTC
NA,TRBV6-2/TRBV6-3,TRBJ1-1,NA,CASNISPDTEAFF,TGTGCCAGCAATATATCCCCGGACACTGAAGCTTTCTTT
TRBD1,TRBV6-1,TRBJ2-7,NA,CASRDRDTYEQYF,TGTGCCAGCAGGGACAGGGATACCTACGAGCAGTACTTC
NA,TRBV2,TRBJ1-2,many,CARSEDSPNYGYTF,TGTGCCAGGAGTGAGGACAGCCCTAACTATGGCTACACCTTC
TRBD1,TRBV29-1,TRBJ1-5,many,CSVEVGQGDQPQHF,TGCAGCGTTGAAGTGGGACAGGGGGATCAGCCCCAGCATTTT